The 6 T cell receptor beta chains reported below all come from one sample, sequenced in a study of human T cells and chemical hapten exposure. The sample's time point: patch test 2, 6 weeks after DPC sensitization. Specified treatment: therapeutic diphenylcyclopropenone sensitization with weekly scalp DPC. Via MiXCR, TCRdb re-called the RACE reads, giving one row per CDR3 protein. The repertoire holds about 80,000 distinct CDR3 sequences, with approximately 10% as singletons. The sequences come from whole blood, collected in connection with sensitization to the hapten diphenylcyclopropenone (DPC). The receptor source for this set is a woman in her thirties with alopecia areata. Some clones in this sample may be carry-over from other donors' samples.

This clonotype was counted at least ten times. As DNA, the CDR3 is TGTGCCAGCAGTTTACGGGGGATGGACTATGGCTACACCTTC. This encodes CASSLRGMDYGYTF. The rearrangement links TRBV28 to TRBJ1-2; TRBD1 might be the D (5 bases). The germline CDR1 and CDR2 sequences are MDHEN and SYDVKM. The CDR3 contains 14 residues. The V end was cut by 2 bases, the J end by 3 bases, with 10 bases between.

The CDR3 protein is CASSFYSYNEQFF. CDR3 nucleotides: TGTGCCAGCAGCTTCTACAGCTACAATGAGCAGTTCTTC. V usage is TRBV11-2 and J usage is TRBJ2-1; D unresolved. In germline, CDR1 is SGHAT, CDR2 FQNNGV. The CDR3 contains 13 residues. The V gene lost 3 bases and the J gene lost 3 bases, with 6 bases spanning the gap.

Many counts were recorded for this clonotype. The V and J genes are TRBV7-6 and TRBJ2-3; possible D gene TRBD2, 6 bases. The germline V gene encodes CDR1 SGHVS and CDR2 FNYEAQ. The CDR3 extends over 18 amino acids. Trimming left V 4 bases short and J 3 bases short, with 23 bases between. In nucleotides, the CDR3 is TGTGCCAGCAGCTCTGGGAGCAGGACTATAGGGAGTACAGATACGCAGTATTTT. Amino acid sequence: CASSSGSRTIGSTDTQYF.

The chain combines TRBV28 with TRBJ2-1; TRBD2 agrees at 7 bases. Germline V CDR1 and CDR2: MDHEN, SYDVKM. Trimming took 5 bases from V and 12 from J; bases not matched to a gene: 7. The CDR3 totals 12 residues. The CDR3 reads CASSTEGRAQFF. The DNA for the CDR3 is TGTGCCAGCAGTACTGAAGGGAGGGCGCAGTTCTTC.

This clonotype was counted many times. The V and J genes are TRBV12-3 or TRBV12-4 and TRBJ2-7, with D unclear. The V end was cut by 3 bases, the J end by 2 bases, with 5 bases between. The CDR3 is 12 residues long. The CDR3 is CASSLAAYEQYF. CDR3 coding DNA: TGTGCCAGCAGTTTGGCAGCCTACGAGCAGTACTTC.

This clonotype was seen only a few times. This chain links TRBV5-5 with TRBJ2-1; D gene ambiguous. V shed 2 bases and J shed 0 bases, with 9 bases lying between them. The CDR3 length is 15 residues. Germline V gives CDR1 SGHKS, CDR2 YYEKEE (reference sequence). CDR3 DNA: TGTGCCAGCAGCTTAATAGCCCACTCCTACAATGAGCAGTTCTTC. Protein product: CASSLIAHSYNEQFF.